These 27 T cell receptor beta chains came from one sample sequenced in a study of T-cell memory formation after mild COVID-19. TCRdb processed the 5' RACE reads anew with MiXCR; each CDR3 protein has one entry. The sample has some 130,000 distinct CDR3 sequences, about a sixth seen once. The sequencing input was PBMCs or a T cell subset sorted from them (not recorded which). The receptors derive from an adult woman who had mild COVID-19 (a few samples of this study predate the infection). Cell type and time point are not known.

V and J are TRBV5-1 and TRBJ2-7, with 9 bases lining up with TRBD1. The CDR3 has 15 residues. With V trimmed by 4 bases and J by 5 bases, 10 bases remained unmatched. CDR1 is SGHRS, CDR2 YFSETQ, per germline. The CDR3 sequence is CASSPTTGTGNEQYF. The CDR3 coding sequence is TGCGCCAGCAGCCCGACTACCGGGACAGGGAACGAGCAGTACTTC.

The rearrangement joins TRBV29-1 to TRBJ1-2; D is unclear. V was cut by 4 bases and J by 0 bases, with 12 bases left in between. This CDR3 comprises 14 residues. Germline lookup yields CDR1 SQVTM and CDR2 ANQGSEA. CDR3 loop: CSVAGRVANYGYTF. CDR3 DNA sequence: TGCAGCGTTGCTGGGCGGGTAGCTAACTATGGCTACACCTTC.

This clonotype has ten or more counts. This chain joins TRBV6-2 or TRBV6-3 and TRBJ2-7; TRBD2 matches at 16 bases. V was clipped by 6 bases and J by 5 bases; unmatched bases: 7. CDR3 length equals 16 residues. The germline V gene encodes CDR1 MNHEY and CDR2 SVGEGT. The CDR3 bases are TGTGCCAGCAGCATGGGACTAGCGGGAGGGGACGACGAGCAGTACTTC. It is translated as CASSMGLAGGDDEQYF.

This clonotype was seen only a few times. This sequence joins TRBV24-1 and TRBJ2-1; D uncertain. V lost 5 bases and J 8 bases, leaving 12 bases between the germline ends. This CDR3 has 13 residues. Germline V gene lookup returns CDR1 KGHDR and CDR2 SFDVKD. The CDR3: CATSVEVWDEQFF. CDR3 nucleotide sequence: TGTGCCACCAGTGTCGAGGTTTGGGATGAGCAGTTCTTC.

This chain uses TRBV6-1 with TRBJ1-1; 8 bases fit TRBD1. V shed 2 bases and J 5 bases; nucleotides not matched to a gene: 4. There are 14 residues in the CDR3. From germline, CDR1 is MNHNS and CDR2 SASEGT. The DNA for the CDR3 is TGTGCCAGCAGTGAACAGGGGGCGAGAACTGAAGCTTTCTTT. Protein sequence: CASSEQGARTEAFF.

J is TRBJ1-3 and V is TRBV5-1; D not resolved. The CDR3 is made up of 12 amino acids. V was pared by 7 bases and J by 0 bases, with 5 bases between. Per germline, CDR1 SGHRS and CDR2 YFSETQ. CDR3 residues: CASRGSGNTIYF. For the CDR3, the DNA is TGCGCCAGCCGAGGCTCTGGAAACACCATATATTTT.

The rearrangement links TRBV6-5 to TRBJ1-5; D might be TRBD1 (5 bases). The V gene's germline CDR1 is MNHEY and CDR2 SVGAGI. Between the trimmed V and J ends, which lost 6 bases and 4 bases, there was a span of 13 bases. The CDR3 sequence is 14 residues long. The CDR3 region is CASSPGRGNQPQHF. The CDR3 nucleotides read TGTGCCAGCAGCCCTGGGAGGGGTAATCAGCCCCAGCATTTT.

This clonotype was counted only a few times. The genes are TRBV29-1 and TRBJ2-7; 8 bases are shared with TRBD2. With 0 bases clipped from V and 0 bases from J, the junction kept 4 bases outside the gene matches. The germline V gene encodes CDR1 SQVTM and CDR2 ANQGSEA. The CDR3 runs 15 residues. CDR3 loop: CSVEDLSGDSYEQYF. The DNA for the CDR3 is TGCAGCGTTGAAGATCTTAGCGGGGACTCCTACGAGCAGTACTTC.

The V gene is TRBV3-1, the J gene TRBJ2-1, with a weak D call TRBD1 (6 bases). This CDR3 region has 15 residues. V was shortened by 1 base and J by 3 bases, with 10 bases between the two germline ends. Germline CDR1 is LGHDT and CDR2 is YNNKEL (reference sequence). The CDR3 region is CASSQVPGDYNEQFF. DNA of the CDR3: TGTGCCAGCAGCCAAGTACCAGGGGACTACAATGAGCAGTTCTTC.

This chain uses TRBV6-6 with TRBJ1-2; the D gene is possibly TRBD1 (5 bases). This CDR3 has 13 residues. Germline CDR1 reads MNHNY; CDR2 reads SVGAGI (reference sequence). Trimming removed 0 bases at V and 8 bases at J, with 10 bases between. This CDR3 reads CASSYSGQGGYTF. The CDR3 DNA is TGTGCCAGCAGTTACTCAGGGCAGGGAGGCTACACCTTC.

The sample holds one count of this clonotype. The chain combines TRBV5-1 with TRBJ1-2; the D gene is possibly TRBD1 (6 bases). Trimming removed 0 bases from V and 8 bases from J, with 11 bases in between. Germline CDR1 reads SGHRS; CDR2 reads YFSETQ. The CDR3 has 13 residues. CDR3 bases: TGCGCCAGCAGCTTGGGGCCAGGGGCCGGCTACACCTTC. As protein: CASSLGPGAGYTF.

V gene TRBV7-6 combines with J gene TRBJ2-1; D not resolved. The V gene's germline CDR1 is SGHVS and CDR2 FNYEAQ. The CDR3 loop spans 12 amino acids. V was clipped by 5 bases and J by 9 bases, with 11 bases between them. CDR3 in DNA: TGTGCCAGCAGCCCCGCCTTGGGTGAGCAGTTCTTC. This sequence encodes CASSPALGEQFF.

In this sample, this clonotype turned up a few times. The chain carries TRBV5-1 and TRBJ2-2; no firm D call. The germline gives CDR1 SGHRS, CDR2 YFSETQ. CDR3 length: 14 amino acids. V was shortened by 3 bases and J by 1 base, with 7 bases between the two germline ends. CDR3 residues: CASSSPQNTGELFF. The CDR3 coding sequence is TGCGCCAGCAGCTCACCACAGAACACCGGGGAGCTGTTTTTT.

This clonotype has ten or more counts. V gene TRBV6-2 or TRBV6-3 combines with J gene TRBJ2-7, with D perhaps matching TRBD2 (5 bases). This CDR3 has 13 residues. Trimming stripped 4 bases from V and 3 bases from J, with 10 bases between. CDR1 is MNHEY and CDR2 is SVGEGT in the germline V gene. DNA of the CDR3: TGTGCCAGCAGTTTCATAGCGAGCTACGAGCAGTACTTC. This sequence encodes CASSFIASYEQYF.

This clonotype was picked up a small number of times. This sequence joins TRBV29-1 and TRBJ2-3; TRBD2 aligns across 8 bases. With 5 bases clipped from V and 0 bases from J, the junction kept 4 bases outside the gene matches. Germline CDR1 SQVTM, CDR2 ANQGSEA. The CDR3 has 14 residues. CDR3 bases: TGCAGCGTTCCCCTAGCGGGCAGCACAGATACGCAGTATTTT. Protein: CSVPLAGSTDTQYF.

This clonotype appeared a few times. CDR3 in DNA: TGTGCCAGCAGCAAGGGACCCAACTCCTACAATGAGCAGTTCTTC. It codes for CASSKGPNSYNEQFF. This chain connects TRBV7-3 to TRBJ2-1, with D perhaps matching TRBD1 or TRBD2 (5 bases each). Germline V lookup: CDR1 SGHTA, CDR2 FQGTGA. Deletions cut 5 bases from V and 0 bases from J, with 11 bases between. CDR3 length equals 15 residues.

This clonotype was picked up a small number of times. The genes are TRBV6-2 or TRBV6-3 and TRBJ2-1; 12 bases match TRBD2. The germline V gene has CDR1 MNHEY and CDR2 SVGEGT. This CDR3 has 15 residues. The trim removed 6 bases at V and 5 bases at J, leaving 5 bases unmatched. CDR3 loop: CASSELAGGDNEQFF. The CDR3 bases are TGTGCCAGCAGCGAACTAGCGGGAGGAGACAATGAGCAGTTCTTC.

This clonotype was seen only a few times. The chain combines TRBV12-3 or TRBV12-4 with TRBJ2-7; 10 bases map to TRBD2. Losses at the gene ends were 5 bases for V and 0 bases for J; bases not matched to a gene: 4. The CDR3 spans 15 residues. CDR3 region: CASSESGGVSYEQYF. CDR3 nucleotide sequence: TGTGCCAGCAGTGAGAGCGGGGGGGTCTCCTACGAGCAGTACTTC.

This clonotype was detected a few times. The chain has TRBV7-2 and TRBJ2-1, with D possibly matching TRBD2 (5 bases). The V gene's germline CDR1 is SGHTA and CDR2 FQGNSA. The length of the CDR3 is 14 residues. V shed 2 bases and J shed 8 bases, with 13 bases lying between them. The CDR3 region has the DNA TGTGCCAGCAGCTTAAGACTACGTAGCTATGAGCAGTTCTTC. This sequence encodes CASSLRLRSYEQFF. Together with reference TRBV7-2 and TRBJ2-1, the CDR3 gives the full variable domain: GAGVSQSPSNKVTEKGKDVELRCDPISGHTALYWYRQSLGQGLEFLIYFQGNSAPDKSGLPSDRFSAERTGGSVSTLTIQRTQQEDSAVYLCASSLRLRSYEQFFGPGTRLTVL.

The V and J genes are TRBV12-3 or TRBV12-4 and TRBJ2-1; no clear D. Trimming took off 6 bases at V and 4 bases at J, with 10 bases between the two ends. CDR3 length equals 13 residues. The CDR3 DNA sequence: TGTGCCAGCAGAACCGGACCGTACAATGAGCAGTTCTTC. Its translation: CASRTGPYNEQFF.

This clonotype showed up many times. This chain connects TRBV27 to TRBJ2-1; the D is unclear. Trimming took 4 bases from V and 7 from J, leaving 5 bases between them. CDR1 is MNHEY and CDR2 is SMNVEV in the germline V gene (reference sequence). The CDR3 length is 11 residues. The CDR3: CASSSRNEQFF. The DNA of the CDR3 is TGTGCCAGCAGTTCCCGTAATGAGCAGTTCTTC.

The chain uses TRBV13 and TRBJ2-5, with 10 bases identical to TRBD2. CDR3 length: 15 amino acids. V lost 5 bases and J lost 4; bases outside the gene matches: 7. Germline CDR1 reads PRHDT; CDR2 reads FYEKMQ (reference sequence). In nucleotides, the CDR3 is TGTGCCAGCAGCCCTAGCGGGGGTGGTGGAGAGACCCAGTACTTC. This gives the protein CASSPSGGGGETQYF.

This clonotype occurred a few times. V is TRBV5-1 and J is TRBJ2-7, with 8 bases aligning to TRBD1. V trimming: 0 bases; J trimming: 4 bases; junction bases outside the gene matches: 6. The germline V gene encodes CDR1 SGHRS and CDR2 YFSETQ. CDR3 size: 15 residues. CDR3 bases: TGCGCCAGCAGCTTGGGGACAGGGCAAATGTACGAGCAGTACTTC. It encodes CASSLGTGQMYEQYF.

The V call is TRBV12-3 or TRBV12-4, the J call TRBJ2-7; maybe TRBD1 (5 bases). V was pared by 4 bases and J by 2 bases, with 18 bases between. This CDR3 region has 16 residues. Here the CDR3 DNA reads TGTGCCAGCAGTTCAGCCGCCACAGGTCATCCCTACGAGCAGTACTTC. This encodes CASSSAATGHPYEQYF.

V gene TRBV3-1 combines with J gene TRBJ2-4; D call uncertain. Germline V gene lookup returns CDR1 LGHDT and CDR2 YNNKEL (reference sequence). The CDR3 contains 14 residues. V dropped 1 base and J dropped 9 bases, with 13 bases sitting between them. The CDR3 loop reads CASSQVEQSGIQYF. CDR3 nucleotide sequence: TGTGCCAGCAGCCAAGTAGAACAGTCGGGCATTCAGTACTTC.

V is TRBV7-2 and J is TRBJ1-6; D unclear. The germline gives CDR1 SGHTA, CDR2 FQGNSA. The CDR3 has 13 amino acids. V was clipped by 1 base and J by 10 bases, with 8 bases between them. CDR3 in DNA: TGTGCCAGCAGCTTAGGGGAGAGGTCACCCCTCCACTTT. It translates to CASSLGERSPLHF.

This clonotype was counted between two and nine times. The rearrangement links TRBV4-3 to TRBJ1-2, with TRBD1 matching over 9 bases. J gave up 2 bases and V 4 bases, and 5 bases lay outside the gene matches. The CDR3 is made up of 15 amino acids. Per germline, CDR1 LGHNA and CDR2 YSLEER. In DNA form, the CDR3 reads TGCGCCAGCAGCCGGAGTGGACAGGGGAACTATGGCTACACCTTC. This gives the protein CASSRSGQGNYGYTF.